This T cell receptor (beta chain) comes out of a study of shared clonotypes between healthy human individuals. Across the study: The donor pool was made up of a couple of women and three men aged 18 to 49. For every donor, three CD4 naive, three CD4 memory, two CD8 naive and one CD8 memory plates were used.

The J segment lost 11 bases and the V segment lost 4 bases, leaving 14 bases of the junction unmatched. The CDR3 is 15 amino acids. Germline V gene sequence: CDR1 MGHRA, CDR2 YSYEKL. Authors' processing steps: As immunoSEQ supplied junction-only sequences (without quality scores), filtering differed. Clones were read by immunoSEQ multiplex PCR, and TCRdb kept only the in-frame ones, dropping some. V, J and clone size reflect that table, while D and trimming were determined from the DNA. There are 2 million to 3 million clones in the sample; 80% to 95% occur only once, and approximately 0.35% lies in the top ten. Donors, healthy HIV-negative adults, lacked recent acute infections or vaccinations.

This sequence joins TRBV4-1 and TRBJ1-1, with 9 bases that match TRBD1. The source material was naive CD4+ T cells from PBMCs. Subset noted: CD45RA+ positively selected. The source of this sequence is a man aged 18 to 29 in good health. Some clones in this sample may be carry-over from other donors' samples. The CDR3 coding sequence is TGCGCCAGCAGCCGGCCAGGGACAGGGAAAATATCGGCTTTCTTT. It codes for CASSRPGTGKISAFF.